This passage covers 20 T cell receptor beta chains from one sample sequenced in a study of blood T cell repertoires in COVID-19. Repertoires were generated with immunoSEQ multiplex PCR, while TCRdb's copy carries only in-frame clones and drops some. Among about 44,000 clones listed, approximately 81% were seen once. Specimen: peripheral blood. The receptor source for this set is a woman in her seventies with acute or convalescent COVID-19.

The rearrangement joins TRBV12-5 to TRBJ2-5; no definite D call. Germline V lookup: CDR1 LGHNT, CDR2 FRNRAP. The germline V and J ends were trimmed by 5 bases and 5 bases, with 6 bases remaining between them. This CDR3 spans 11 amino acids. The CDR3 sequence is CASGPEETQYF. CDR3 DNA sequence: TGTGCTAGTGGTCCGGAGGAGACCCAGTACTTC.

This clone appeared a few times. The J gene is TRBJ1-5, the V gene TRBV28; 7 nucleotides align to TRBD1. V was clipped by 5 bases and J by 7 bases; unmatched bases: 5. Looked up from germline, CDR1 is MDHEN and CDR2 is SYDVKM. CDR3 size: 13 residues. The CDR3 loop is CASSPGQAQPQHF. CDR3 in DNA: TGTGCCAGCAGTCCAGGACAGGCCCAGCCCCAGCATTTT.

The rearrangement links TRBV11-2 to TRBJ2-7; the match to TRBD2 covers 9 bases. The germline V gene has CDR1 SGHAT and CDR2 FQNNGV. The trim removed 5 bases at V and 4 bases at J, leaving 9 bases unmatched. CDR3 length equals 15 residues. CDR3 nucleotides: TGTGCCAGCAGCCTAATAGCGGGAGTAGGGTACGAGCAGTACTTC. The encoded protein is CASSLIAGVGYEQYF.

The V and J genes are TRBV7-6 and TRBJ1-1, with D uncertain. Trimming removed 3 bases at V and 5 bases at J, with 4 bases between. The CDR3 sequence is 11 residues long. Germline lookup yields CDR1 SGHVS and CDR2 FNYEAQ. CDR3 loop: CASSLRTEAFF. CDR3 in DNA: TGTGCCAGCAGCTTGAGGACTGAAGCTTTCTTT.

This sequence joins TRBV5-4 and TRBJ1-2; TRBD1 agrees at 8 bases. This CDR3 spans 14 amino acids. In germline, CDR1 is SGHNT, CDR2 YYREEE (reference sequence). Unmatched junction bases numbered 7, after V lost 2 bases and J lost 7 bases. The CDR3: CASSLRQGPGGYTF. The CDR3 region has the DNA TGTGCCAGCAGCTTACGACAGGGGCCGGGTGGCTACACCTTC.

J is TRBJ2-7 and V is TRBV18, with 7 bases matching TRBD1. V dropped 5 bases and J dropped 0; count of bases not matched to a gene: 4. From germline, CDR1 is KGHSH and CDR2 LQKENI. CDR3 size: 14 residues. CDR3 in amino acids: CASSLGQSSYEQYF. As DNA, the CDR3 is TGTGCCAGCTCATTGGGACAGTCCTCCTACGAGCAGTACTTC.

The chain uses TRBV19 and TRBJ2-2, with 13 nucleotides matching TRBD2. With V trimmed by 4 bases and J by 4 bases, 3 bases remained unmatched. The CDR3 has 16 amino acids. The germline V gene encodes CDR1 LNHDA and CDR2 SQIVND (reference sequence). CDR3 residues: CASSSGLAGATGELFF. The DNA for the CDR3 is TGTGCCAGTAGTAGTGGACTAGCGGGGGCCACCGGGGAGCTGTTTTTT.

The chain has TRBV7-2 and TRBJ1-4; no clear D gene. The CDR3 covers 14 residues. V was trimmed by 5 bases and J by 13 bases, leaving 20 bases between them. In germline, CDR1 is SGHTA, CDR2 FQGNSA. In nucleotides, the CDR3 is TGTGCCAGCAGCACAGCAGGAGGTAGTTCGGGACTGTTTTTT. Protein product: CASSTAGGSSGLFF. Full variable domain (outside the CDR3, taken from reference TRBV7-2 and TRBJ1-4): GAGVSQSPSNKVTEKGKDVELRCDPISGHTALYWYRQSLGQGLEFLIYFQGNSAPDKSGLPSDRFSAERTGGSVSTLTIQRTQQEDSAVYLCASSTAGGSSGLFFGSGTQLSVL.

The table lists this clone with a few counts. The chain is built from TRBV7-2 and TRBJ2-1; 7 nucleotides agree with TRBD2. With 5 bases clipped from V and 6 bases from J, the junction kept 10 bases outside the gene matches. Germline V lookup: CDR1 SGHTA, CDR2 FQGNSA. This CDR3 spans 15 amino acids. The CDR3 DNA follows: TGTGCCAGCAGCGTGAGCGGGACCAAACTCAATGAGCAGTTCTTC. This translates into CASSVSGTKLNEQFF.

By proportion, this clone is medium-sized. The J gene is TRBJ2-7, the V gene TRBV27, with a possible D match to TRBD1 (7 bases). Looked up from germline, CDR1 is MNHEY and CDR2 is SMNVEV (reference sequence). The CDR3 is made up of 13 amino acids. Trimming removed 6 bases from V and 5 bases from J, with 14 bases in between. CDR3: CASRSGGLHEQYF. DNA of the CDR3: TGTGCCAGCAGGTCAGGGGGGCTTCACGAGCAGTACTTC.

V is TRBV10-2 and J is TRBJ2-7; 10 nucleotides line up with TRBD2. The germline gives CDR1 WSHSY, CDR2 SAAADI. V shed 6 bases and J 4 bases; nucleotides not matched to a gene: 3. The CDR3 loop spans 13 amino acids. The DNA for the CDR3 is TGCGCCAGCAGGACACTAGCGGGATACGAGCAGTACTTC. It translates to CASRTLAGYEQYF.

The rearrangement joins TRBV27 to TRBJ1-5; D is possibly TRBD1 (5 bases). The CDR3 contains 14 residues. CDR1 and CDR2 (germline): MNHEY, SMNVEV (reference sequence). Trimming took off 2 bases at V and 4 bases at J, with 9 bases between the two ends. The CDR3 coding sequence is TGTGCCAGCAGTTTAAGACAGACAAATCAGCCCCAGCATTTT. This codes for CASSLRQTNQPQHF.

The chain employs TRBV7-3 and TRBJ2-5; D may be TRBD2 (5 bases). V shed 5 bases and J shed 4 bases, with 14 bases lying between them. This CDR3 region has 14 residues. Germline CDR1 SGHTA, CDR2 FQGTGA. The CDR3 sequence: CASSLSRSGETQYF. In DNA form, the CDR3 reads TGTGCCAGCAGCCTTAGTAGGAGCGGAGAGACCCAGTACTTC.

Only a few counts were recorded for this clone. V and J are TRBV6-2 or TRBV6-3 and TRBJ2-4, with unresolved D. The germline CDR1 and CDR2 sequences are MNHEY and SVGEGT. The V end lost 5 bases, the J end lost 0 bases, and 14 bases lay between the germline ends. The CDR3 runs 16 residues. CDR3 nucleotide sequence: TGTGCCAGCAGTCCGAATCCACTGCTAGCCAAAAACATTCAGTACTTC. Its protein product is CASSPNPLLAKNIQYF.

This clone was detected once. The V gene is TRBV2, the J gene TRBJ1-4, with unresolved D. V lost 7 bases, J lost 10 bases, and 16 bases lay in between. Germline CDR1 SNHLY, CDR2 FYNNEI. The CDR3 extends over 13 amino acids. CDR3 amino acids: CASTTAREGKLFF. As DNA, the CDR3 is TGTGCCAGCACAACAGCGCGGGAGGGAAAACTGTTTTTT.

The rearrangement links TRBV6-5 to TRBJ1-3, with D maybe TRBD1 (5 bases). Germline V CDR1 and CDR2: MNHEY, SVGAGI. This CDR3 has 12 amino acids. Trimming shortened V by 6 bases and J by 6 bases, and 9 bases separated the two germline ends. CDR3 region: CASRSGQNTIYF. CDR3 DNA: TGTGCCAGCAGATCCGGACAAAACACCATATATTTT.

The genes are TRBV6-2 or TRBV6-3 and TRBJ2-3; 7 bases agree with TRBD1. Germline lookup yields CDR1 MNHEY and CDR2 SVGEGT. The CDR3 extends over 13 amino acids. V gave up 6 bases and J gave up 4 bases; unmatched junction bases: 4. CDR3 nucleotides: TGTGCCAGCAGGTACAGGGGCCCAGATACGCAGTATTTT. This sequence encodes CASRYRGPDTQYF.

The V and J genes are TRBV19 and TRBJ2-1; D not certain. The CDR3 runs 12 residues. Germline lookup yields CDR1 LNHDA and CDR2 SQIVND (reference sequence). The germline V and J ends were trimmed by 7 bases and 4 bases, with 8 bases remaining between them. The CDR3 nucleotides are TGTGCCAGTACGACCAGGTACAATGAGCAGTTCTTC. Residues: CASTTRYNEQFF.

This sequence joins TRBV5-1 and TRBJ2-5, with TRBD2 identical over 12 bases. This CDR3 spans 15 amino acids. With V trimmed by 0 bases and J by 4 bases, 1 base remained unmatched. Looked up from germline, CDR1 is SGHRS and CDR2 is YFSETQ. The CDR3 DNA reads as TGCGCCAGCAGCTTGGAGGGACTAGCGGGAGAGACCCAGTACTTC. Translated, it gives CASSLEGLAGETQYF.

The rearrangement links TRBV4-2 to TRBJ1-2, with D unresolved. CDR1 is LGHNA and CDR2 is YNFKEQ in the germline V gene. Trimming stripped 4 bases from V and 2 bases from J, with 5 bases between. This CDR3 is built from 12 residues. The CDR3 protein is CASSLTNYGYTF. The CDR3 DNA is TGTGCCAGCAGCCTGACAAACTATGGCTACACCTTC.